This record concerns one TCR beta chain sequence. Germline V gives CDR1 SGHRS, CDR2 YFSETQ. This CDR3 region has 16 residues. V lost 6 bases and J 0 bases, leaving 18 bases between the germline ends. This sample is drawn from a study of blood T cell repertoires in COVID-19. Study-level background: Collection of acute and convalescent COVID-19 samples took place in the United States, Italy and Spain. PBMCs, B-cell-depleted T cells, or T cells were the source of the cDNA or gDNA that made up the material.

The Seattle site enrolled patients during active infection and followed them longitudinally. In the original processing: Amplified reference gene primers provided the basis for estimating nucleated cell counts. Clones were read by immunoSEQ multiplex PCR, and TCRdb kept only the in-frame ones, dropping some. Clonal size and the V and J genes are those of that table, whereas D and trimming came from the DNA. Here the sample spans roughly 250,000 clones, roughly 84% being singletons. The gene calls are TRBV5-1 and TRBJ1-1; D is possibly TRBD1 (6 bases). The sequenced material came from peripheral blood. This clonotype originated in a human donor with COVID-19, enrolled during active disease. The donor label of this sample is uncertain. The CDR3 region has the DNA TGCGCCAGCACCCCCAGGGGTCCAGTTATGAACACTGAAGCTTTCTTT. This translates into CASTPRGPVMNTEAFF.